Given below is one T cell receptor (beta chain) in context. Data came from immunoSEQ multiplex PCR; TCRdb stores just in-frame clones and leaves some out. The table includes roughly 34,000 clones, around nine tenths detected once. The data stem from a study of T cell changes during pregnancy in multiple sclerosis. V was clipped by 6 bases and J by 3 bases; unmatched bases: 3. This CDR3 is built from 14 residues. Germline V CDR1 and CDR2: MNHNS, SASEGT. The receptor was isolated from a female donor in good health, enrolled as a control in a pregnancy study. The starting material was CD4+ T cells from peripheral blood mononuclear cells, obtained in the second trimester of pregnancy. The chain combines TRBV6-1 with TRBJ1-5; TRBD1 matches at 9 bases. The CDR3 nucleotides are TGTGCCAGCAGGGGGACAGGGCACAATCAGCCCCAGCATTTT. Encoded protein: CASRGTGHNQPQHF.